The sequence of this T cell receptor (beta chain) was determined in a study of early T cells in non-severe SARS-CoV-2 infection. Study at large: Sequencing targeted bulk RNA from unsorted whole blood, leaving chains unpaired. Study observations and caveats: Anti-spike CD8 responses were favored in VDJdb matching, and private and CD4 specificities were missed.

This CDR3 region has 15 residues. Trimming cost V 5 bases and J 2 bases, with 15 bases left between them. Germline V gives CDR1 MGHRA, CDR2 YSYEKL. This clonotype has at least ten counts. The antigen is undetermined. Individual cDNA molecules each received unique molecular identifiers attached to them. One entry per CDR3 protein, called by TCRdb with MiXCR from the 5' RACE reads. Among tens of thousands of distinct CDR3 sequences listed, more than 9% were seen once. The V gene is TRBV4-1, the J gene TRBJ2-5; possibly TRBD1 for D (6 bases). The material sequenced was whole blood. The origin of this receptor is an adult who was a healthcare worker with PCR-confirmed SARS-CoV-2 infection or an uninfected control (not recorded which). The CDR3 region has the DNA TGCGCCAGCAGCTATAGGGACACCTATCAAGAGACCCAGTACTTC. This codes for CASSYRDTYQETQYF.